The clone carrying this T cell receptor beta chain has just a few counts. Antigen: not known. J was trimmed by 6 bases and V by 0 bases; bases with no gene match: 5. The CDR3 has 14 amino acids. Per germline, CDR1 SQVTM and CDR2 ANQGSEA. Reverse transcription of extracted RNA yielded cDNA, which provided the sequencing template. Assay: immunoSEQ multiplex PCR; the TCRdb copy retains only in-frame clones and omits some. The sample lists 100,000 to 150,000 clones; around 50% were seen once. Punch biopsies of lesional scalp, plus peripheral blood, were taken from alopecia areata patients. This specimen belongs to a study of CD8+ T cells in alopecia areata. General observations from the study: Normal scalp showed lower clonality than lesional scalp, especially alopecia totalis/universalis. Mice showed TCR sharing more clearly than patients did, possibly owing to HLA.

This TCR came from a human donor with alopecia areata. The chain employs TRBV29-1 and TRBJ2-7, with TRBD1 matching 10 bases. Sample: NKG2D-low CD8+ T cells sorted from blood. This chain's CDR3 is CSVEDGTGVREQYF. For the CDR3, the DNA is TGCAGCGTTGAAGACGGGACAGGGGTACGCGAGCAGTACTTC.